This is a list of T cell receptor beta chains from one sample in a study of vaccination and CD4 T cells after COVID-19. These receptors' targets are unknown. From the PCR reads, TCRdb called clonotypes with MiXCR, one entry per CDR3 protein. In the table there are several thousand distinct CDR3 sequences, under 45% of which are singletons. Sequencing input: CD4+ T cells from blood, cultured in vitro. All receptors come from a human donor in good health. The CDR3 runs from the conserved cysteine through the conserved F or W. The D gene is left open where the match is weak. Expanded clones are given a class, and other clones once, few, many or no size at all.

. | . | TRBJ1-5 | TRBV6-1 | TGTGCCAGCGCGGGGCAAAAGGGCAATCAGCCCCAGCATTTT | CASAGQKGNQPQHF
. | . | TRBJ2-5 | TRBV30 | TGTGCCTGGGCCAGGACCGATTTAGAGACCCAGTACTTC | CAWARTDLETQYF
few | . | TRBJ1-4 | TRBV20-1 | TGCAGTGCTAGAGTTGGGACCAATAATGAAAAACTGTTTTTT | CSARVGTNNEKLFF
few | . | TRBJ2-7 | TRBV20-1 | TGCAGTGCTAGAGATGCAGGGGGGGCTTGGGAGCACGAGCAGTACTTC | CSARDAGGAWEHEQYF
few | TRBD1 | TRBJ2-1 | TRBV24-1 | TGTGCCACCAGTGATTGGGGGACAGGGGGATACAATGAGCAGTTCTTC | CATSDWGTGGYNEQFF
few | . | TRBJ2-1 | TRBV6-2/TRBV6-3 | TGTGCCAGCAGTTACGCTGGAGGGCTAGACAATGAGCAGTTCTTC | CASSYAGGLDNEQFF
. | TRBD2 | TRBJ2-3 | TRBV10-2 | TGCGCCACTGCCCCCTGGGCTAGCGGATCCACAGATACGCAGTATTTT | CATAPWASGSTDTQYF
few | . | TRBJ1-1 | TRBV6-1 | TGTGCCAGCAGGACCCATACAGGGAGGAAGGCTGAAGCTTTCTTT | CASRTHTGRKAEAFF
. | . | TRBJ1-4 | TRBV20-1 | TGCAGTGCTAGAGATTTAAGGCTTTCTAATGAAAAACTGTTTTTT | CSARDLRLSNEKLFF
. | TRBD1 | TRBJ2-1 | TRBV18 | TGTGCCAGCTCACCAATAGGACAGGGGGTGGGTGAGCAGTTCTTC | CASSPIGQGVGEQFF
. | . | TRBJ2-3 | TRBV6-6 | TGTGCCAGCAGTTACGGCGACAGTGACTTAACAGATACGCAGTATTTT | CASSYGDSDLTDTQYF
medium-sized | . | TRBJ2-3 | TRBV7-6 | TGTGCCAGCAGCTTAGATTCCAGCACAGATACGCAGTATTTT | CASSLDSSTDTQYF
. | . | TRBJ2-2 | TRBV6-5 | TGTGCCAGCAGTTACCAACCCTTACCTGCCGGGGAGCTGTTTTTT | CASSYQPLPAGELFF
. | . | TRBJ1-1 | TRBV18 | TGTGCCAGCTCACCACCTTCCGTGAACACTGAAGCTTTCTTT | CASSPPSVNTEAFF
. | . | TRBJ2-7 | TRBV5-1 | TGCGCCAGCAGCTTGTTGGGGGCTCTCGACGAGCAGTACTTC | CASSLLGALDEQYF
few | . | TRBJ1-5 | TRBV10-2 | TGCGCCAGCAGTGGGGGGGTCGACTGGCCAAGGCTCCAGCATTTT | CASSGGVDWPRLQHF
. | . | TRBJ2-1 | TRBV12-3/TRBV12-4 | TGTGCCAGCAGCCCCGGATACAATGAGCAGTTCTTC | CASSPGYNEQFF
. | . | TRBJ2-5 | TRBV7-8 | TGTGCCAGCAGCCCCCCGCCGGACGGTGGGACCCAGTACTTC | CASSPPPDGGTQYF
. | . | TRBJ1-1 | TRBV29-1 | TGCAGCGTTAAATTGTCCACTGAAGCTTTCTTT | CSVKLSTEAFF
. | . | TRBJ2-5 | TRBV5-6 | TGTGCCAGCAGCGACCAAGAGACCCAGTACTTC | CASSDQETQYF
few | . | TRBJ2-5 | TRBV6-5 | TGTGCCAGCAGTTTTGCCTCCGGGGGAAACCCGTACTTC | CASSFASGGNPYF
. | . | TRBJ1-6 | TRBV5-6 | TGTGCCAGCAGCCTAAGTCCGGTCCTGAATTCACCCCTCCACTTT | CASSLSPVLNSPLHF
few | . | TRBJ1-4 | TRBV10-3 | TGTGCCATCAGGGAAGAGGGGCAGCATGAAAAACTGTTTTTT | CAIREEGQHEKLFF
. | . | TRBJ1-2 | TRBV7-8 | TGTGCCAGCAGCGACTCAAGTGTTAACTATGGCTACACCTTC | CASSDSSVNYGYTF
. | . | TRBJ1-2 | TRBV5-5 | TGTGCCAGCAGCTCACAGGGTCTTAATGGCTACACCTTC | CASSSQGLNGYTF
few | TRBD1 | TRBJ1-5 | TRBV6-1 | TGTGCCAGCAGTGATTCGGACAGGGGCCTTAGCAATCAGCCCCAGCATTTT | CASSDSDRGLSNQPQHF
few | TRBD1 | TRBJ1-5 | TRBV19 | TGTGCCAGTAGTATCGGACAGGGCAGGCCCCAGCATTTT | CASSIGQGRPQHF
few | . | TRBJ2-3 | TRBV20-1 | TGCAGTGCTAGTAAAACAGATACGCAGTATTTT | CSASKTDTQYF
few | . | TRBJ1-2 | TRBV2 | TGTGCCAGCAGTGAAGCCCCCAGGGGCTTCTCGCCTAACTATGGCTACACCTTC | CASSEAPRGFSPNYGYTF
. | . | TRBJ1-1 | TRBV18 | TGTGCCAGCTCCATAAAGGACATGGCTGAAGCTTTCTTT | CASSIKDMAEAFF
once | . | TRBJ2-1 | TRBV9 | TGTGCCAGCAGCGTCTCCCTGACTTTTACAATGGAGCGGTTCTTC | CASSVSLTFTMERFF
. | TRBD2 | TRBJ2-1 | TRBV6-2/TRBV6-3 | TGTGCCAGCAGTTACTCGGGGGGGGGTTACAATGAGCAGTTCTTC | CASSYSGGGYNEQFF
. | . | TRBJ2-3 | TRBV12-3/TRBV12-4 | TGTGCCAGCGGGGGAAGCTCCACAGATACGCAGTATTTT | CASGGSSTDTQYF
few | TRBD1 | TRBJ1-1 | TRBV6-2/TRBV6-3 | TGTGCCAGCAGCCAGAGCGGACAGGGAGGAGCTTTCTTT | CASSQSGQGGAFF
. | TRBD1 | TRBJ1-2 | TRBV7-9 | TGTGCCAGCAGCTTAAATTCCGGAGGGACAGGGAAAAACTATGGCTACACCTTC | CASSLNSGGTGKNYGYTF
few | TRBD2 | TRBJ2-5 | TRBV20-1 | TGCAGTGCTAGCGTCCCCCTAGCGGGAGTTGTAGAGACCCAGTACTTC | CSASVPLAGVVETQYF
. | . | TRBJ1-1 | TRBV27 | TGTGCCAGCAACCTCAGAGAAGCTTTCTTT | CASNLREAFF
. | . | TRBJ2-1 | TRBV6-1 | TGTGCCAGCAGTCCCCGTAGGAATGAGCAGTTCTTC | CASSPRRNEQFF
few | . | TRBJ1-2 | TRBV19 | TGTGCCAGTAGTTCTCTGGAATTCTATGGCTACACCTTC | CASSSLEFYGYTF
few | . | TRBJ1-1 | TRBV9 | TGTGCCAGCAGCGTAGATCCCCTCTTCACTGAAGCTTTCTTT | CASSVDPLFTEAFF
. | . | TRBJ1-1 | TRBV7-2 | TGTGCCAGCAGCCGGACTATGGATGACACTGAAGCTTTCTTT | CASSRTMDDTEAFF
few | . | TRBJ1-1 | TRBV6-5 | TGTGCCAGCAGTTTGGGGCCAGGGAATGGTAACACTGAAGCTTTCTTT | CASSLGPGNGNTEAFF
. | TRBD1 | TRBJ1-5 | TRBV7-9 | TGTGCCAGCAGCTCGACCGGGACAGGGGTCAAGAATCAGCCCCAGCATTTT | CASSSTGTGVKNQPQHF
few | . | TRBJ1-5 | TRBV27 | TGTGCCAGCAGTTTATCCCCAATCTGGGGGGGTGTGGGCAATCAGCCCCAGCATTTT | CASSLSPIWGGVGNQPQHF
few | TRBD1 | TRBJ1-6 | TRBV27 | TGTGCCAGCAGTTTATTCAGACTTCACAACCGACAGGGATCGGCGTCACCCCTCCACTTT | CASSLFRLHNRQGSASPLHF
once | TRBD2 | TRBJ2-3 | TRBV2 | TGTGCCAGCAGTGAGGGCGGGAGCAGAGCAGATACGCAGTATTTT | CASSEGGSRADTQYF
few | . | TRBJ1-1 | TRBV5-1 | TGCGCCAGCAGACTTTTGGGCAGGTTCGAAGCTTTCTTT | CASRLLGRFEAFF
few | . | TRBJ2-3 | TRBV6-1 | TGTGCCAGCTCGGACAGCACAGATACGCAGTATTTT | CASSDSTDTQYF
. | . | TRBJ1-2 | TRBV10-3 | TGTGCCATCAGTGGATCAGGCTATGGCTACACCTTC | CAISGSGYGYTF
. | . | TRBJ2-6 | TRBV5-4 | TGTGCCAGCAGCTCCCATGGTGCTGGGGCCAACGTCCTGACTTTC | CASSSHGAGANVLTF
. | . | TRBJ2-1 | TRBV6-1 | TGTGCCAGCAGTGAATCTCAGGGTCGGGGTGAGCAGTTCTTC | CASSESQGRGEQFF
. | TRBD1 | TRBJ1-6 | TRBV7-9 | TGTGCCAGCAGCAGCTGGACAGGGGGTCGGTATAATTCACCCCTCCACTTT | CASSSWTGGRYNSPLHF
. | TRBD1 | TRBJ1-1 | TRBV7-6 | TGTGCCAGCAGCTCGGCGGTGGCAGGGGGAATGAACACTGAAGCTTTCTTT | CASSSAVAGGMNTEAFF